What follows are 17 T cell receptor beta chains derived from one specimen sequenced in a study of CXCR3-negative and CXCR3-positive naive CD8 T cells (dated by TCRdb to the late 2010s). Sequencing instrument: NextSeq 550. The Human TCR Profiling Kit (MiLaboratory) was used to make UMI-labeled 5' RACE TRB cDNA libraries. Reprocessed by TCRdb, the reads give a single entry per CDR3 protein sequence, without DNA. The sample has about 5,500 distinct CDR3 sequences on record. In total, the top ten clones hold 2% of the sample. Material for sequencing was naive CXCR3- CD8+ T cells from blood. The sample's cell subset or site label, in plain terms: CD45RO-CCR7+CD27+CD95- naive CD8+ T cells lacking CXCR3 (TNR3-). The receptors stem from a human donor in good health. Some clones in this sample may be carry-over from other donors' samples.

In terms of frequency, this clonotype is medium-sized. This sequence joins TRBV29-1 and TRBJ1-2. The CDR3 length is 14 residues. Germline lookup yields CDR1 SQVTM and CDR2 ANQGSEA. The CDR3 reads CSVDHPEANYGYTF.

The V gene is TRBV29-1, the J gene TRBJ2-5; the TCRdb D gene call, TRBD1, has no DNA to confirm it. The germline V gene has CDR1 SQVTM and CDR2 ANQGSEA. This CDR3 region has 14 residues. This CDR3 is CSVEGGWGSKTQYF.

The V gene is TRBV10-1, the J gene TRBJ2-1; TCRdb's D call of TRBD2 is untestable without DNA. The CDR3 consists of 15 residues. From germline, CDR1 is WNHNN and CDR2 SYGVQD (reference sequence). CDR3: CASSRPGGTYNEQFF.

Its frequency marks this clonotype as medium-sized. The chain has TRBV20-1 and TRBJ1-5; as DNA is missing, the TRBD1 call by TCRdb cannot be tested. The CDR3 runs to 19 residues. Germline-derived CDR1 and CDR2 are DFQATT and SNEGSKA (reference sequence). The CDR3 reads CSASNPGQENQYSNQPQHF.

This sequence joins TRBV19 and TRBJ1-1; TCRdb gives TRBD1 as the D gene, but with no DNA this cannot be confirmed. CDR3 length equals 13 residues. The germline CDR1 and CDR2 sequences are LNHDA and SQIVND (reference sequence). CDR3: CASSMVGDTEAFF.

This chain connects TRBV7-9 to TRBJ2-7; TCRdb indicates TRBD1, and absent DNA this call remains unverified. There are 15 residues in the CDR3. CDR1 and CDR2 from the germline V gene are SEHNR and FQNEAQ (reference sequence). CDR3 region: CASSAFQGDSYEQYF.

V gene TRBV6-5 combines with J gene TRBJ2-6. Germline V gives CDR1 MNHEY, CDR2 SVGAGI. CDR3 length equals 15 residues. The CDR3 region is CASSYGGSGANVLTF.

By frequency, this clonotype registers medium-sized. V is TRBV19 and J is TRBJ2-7; TCRdb selects TRBD2, and the lack of DNA leaves this call unchecked. Germline CDR1 reads LNHDA; CDR2 reads SQIVND (reference sequence). There are 16 residues in the CDR3. CDR3 amino acids: CASSMVDGRASYEQYF. Together with reference TRBV19 and TRBJ2-7, the CDR3 gives the full variable domain: DGGITQSPKYLFRKEGQNVTLSCEQNLNHDAMYWYRQDPGQGLRLIYYSQIVNDFQKGDIAEGYSVSREKKESFPLTVTSAQKNPTAFYLCASSMVDGRASYEQYFGPGTRLTVT.

The CDR3 protein is CASSQDVFGTNTEAFF. The chain couples TRBV4-2 to TRBJ1-1. This CDR3 has 16 residues. Germline V gene data show CDR1 as LGHNA and CDR2 as YNFKEQ.

The V and J genes are TRBV6-5 and TRBJ2-1; TCRdb reports TRBD2, a call that lacks DNA to check it against. The CDR3 runs to 16 residues. Germline V gene sequence: CDR1 MNHEY, CDR2 SVGAGI. CDR3 amino acids: CASSTLAESSYNEQFF.

The rearrangement joins TRBV5-6 to TRBJ2-1. The CDR3 has 12 amino acids. Germline V gives CDR1 SGHDT, CDR2 YYEEEE. The CDR3 reads CASSYGKNEQFF.

CDR3 loop: CASSQGAEAAYNEQLF. The V and J genes are TRBV4-1 and TRBJ2-1; as DNA is missing, the TRBD2 call by TCRdb cannot be tested. CDR3 length equals 16 residues. The germline V gene encodes CDR1 MGHRA and CDR2 YSYEKL.

The chain uses TRBV27 and TRBJ1-5; TCRdb designates TRBD1, a call that cannot be tested without DNA. The germline V gene encodes CDR1 MNHEY and CDR2 SMNVEV (reference sequence). The CDR3 runs to 15 residues. CDR3 loop: CVIGTGANPNQPQHF.

V gene TRBV4-1 combines with J gene TRBJ2-5. CDR1 is MGHRA and CDR2 is YSYEKL in the germline V gene. There are 16 residues in the CDR3. This CDR3 reads CASSQASTLEWETQYF.

This clonotype shows up as medium-sized by frequency. This chain connects TRBV29-1 to TRBJ2-1. From germline, CDR1 is SQVTM and CDR2 ANQGSEA. The CDR3 has 12 residues. The CDR3 reads CSVDDRYNEQFF.

Considering frequency, this clonotype is medium-sized. The chain employs TRBV29-1 and TRBJ1-2; absent DNA, TCRdb's TRBD1 call cannot be checked. The CDR3 length is 15 residues. Germline V gene data show CDR1 as SQVTM and CDR2 as ANQGSEA. The CDR3 is CSVEGDRGLFYGYTF.

This clonotype ranks as medium-sized in terms of frequency. The chain is built from TRBV7-8 and TRBJ2-3; TCRdb's D gene call, TRBD2, goes unchecked for lack of DNA. The germline gives CDR1 SGHVS, CDR2 FQNEAQ. This CDR3 contains 16 residues. CDR3 loop: CASSSLAGVVTDTQYF.